These 29 T cell receptor beta chains were all obtained from the same sample, sequenced in a study of Graves' ophthalmopathy and Graves' hyperthyroidism. Amplification of the TCR beta CDR3 regions used RNA transcripts (as template). The authors performed first-round RT-PCR with HTBI primers and then a second-round multiplex PCR. MiXCR was run by TCRdb on the multiplex PCR reads, yielding one entry per CDR3 protein. Of almost 750,000 distinct CDR3 sequences in the sample, roughly two fifths are singletons; the top ten hold 40% to 45%. The specimen sequenced was peripheral blood. Source of these receptors: an adult man with Graves' ophthalmopathy.

A few counts support this clonotype. This sequence joins TRBV7-9 and TRBJ1-4, with D tentatively TRBD1 (6 bases). Trimming took 1 base from V and 5 from J, leaving 17 bases between them. This CDR3 has 17 amino acids. The germline CDR1 and CDR2 sequences are SEHNR and FQNEAQ (reference sequence). The CDR3 DNA sequence: TGTGCCAGCAGCTTAGACCCCAAAAGGGGGGACAATGAAAAACTGTTTTTT. Residues: CASSLDPKRGDNEKLFF.

The chain links TRBV9 to TRBJ2-2; a weak D match, TRBD1 (6 bases). Trimming removed 4 bases from V and 6 bases from J, with 13 bases in between. Germline V lookup: CDR1 SGDLS, CDR2 YYNGEE. The CDR3 consists of 14 residues. The CDR3 DNA is TGTGCCAGCAGCCAAGCACAGGGTGCCGGGGAGCTGTTTTTT. Translating it yields CASSQAQGAGELFF.

The rearrangement uses TRBV15 and TRBJ2-7; D is unclear. From germline, CDR1 is LNHNV and CDR2 YYDKDF (reference sequence). The CDR3 runs to 14 residues. Trimming took off 3 bases at V and 6 bases at J, with 15 bases between the two ends. CDR3 bases: TGTGCCACCAGCAGTGCTAGAGTTCCTGGCGAGCAGTACTTC. It is translated as CATSSARVPGEQYF.

The chain is built from TRBV10-3 and TRBJ1-5, with D perhaps TRBD1 (6 bases). V lost 4 bases and J 7 bases, leaving 17 bases between the germline ends. In germline, CDR1 is ENHRY, CDR2 SYGVKD. The CDR3 extends over 15 amino acids. The CDR3 is CAISGQGMGEQPQHF. The CDR3, as DNA: TGTGCCATCAGTGGCCAGGGGATGGGGGAGCAGCCCCAGCATTTT.

Turning to this clonotype: Since a far larger clone is one base different, this is likely a read error. The chain links TRBV2 to TRBJ1-5, with TRBD1 as a possible D gene (5 bases). The CDR3 spans 12 residues. Germline loops: CDR1 SNHLY, CDR2 FYNNEI. V lost 10 bases and J 6 bases, leaving 13 bases between the germline ends. The DNA of the CDR3 is TGTGCCAACAGCCAGGGTGGTCAGCCCCAGCATTTT. Amino acids: CANSQGGQPQHF.

This clonotype has more than one count but fewer than ten. The genes are TRBV19 and TRBJ2-7; TRBD1 is a possible D gene (6 bases). There are 11 residues in the CDR3. CDR1 LNHDA and CDR2 SQIVND come from the germline V gene (reference sequence). In nucleotides, the CDR3 is TGTGCCAGAAGTTCAGGGGCCCCCCTACTCGTC. It is translated as CARSSGAPLLV.

This clonotype was observed a few times. This chain uses TRBV25-1 with TRBJ2-2; D ambiguous. Trimming removed 8 bases from V and 5 bases from J, with 15 bases in between. This CDR3 is built from 14 residues. Germline CDR1 and CDR2: MGHDK and SYGVNS. The DNA of the CDR3 is TGTGCCAGCGTGCAACCCGTTTGGACCGGGGAGCTGTTTTTT. Translation gives CASVQPVWTGELFF.

About this clonotype: A much larger clone lies a single base off, so this may be a read error. The chain combines TRBV20-1 with TRBJ1-4; D is possibly TRBD1 (6 bases). The CDR3 sequence is 12 residues long. Germline CDR1 and CDR2: DFQATT and SNEGSKA (reference sequence). The CDR3 DNA follows: TGCAGTGTTAGAGAGGGGGGAGACCGGTCGTTTTTT. This sequence encodes CSVREGGDRSFF.

This clonotype was counted at least ten times. The chain has TRBV29-1 and TRBJ1-4; 11 nucleotides agree with TRBD1. The V segment lost 7 bases and the J segment 8 bases; nucleotides outside the gene matches: 6. Germline CDR1 reads SQVTM; CDR2 reads ANQGSEA. The CDR3 length is 13 residues. CDR3 bases: TGCAGCGCCGGGACAGGGGGTCGGGAAAAACTGTTTTTT. It specifies CSAGTGGREKLFF.

Turning to this clonotype: Mismatch with germline at one junction end may stem from a read error. CDR3 sequence: CASSSRPRGVGEQYF. The CDR3 DNA is TGTGCCAGCAGTTCAAGGCCTAGGGGGGTAGGCGAGCAGTACTTC. This chain links TRBV10-3 with TRBJ2-7; D could derive from TRBD1 or TRBD2 (6 bases each). Germline loops: CDR1 ENHRY, CDR2 SYGVKD. The CDR3 extends over 15 amino acids.

This clonotype has just a few counts. The rearrangement joins TRBV7-3 to TRBJ2-3; D is unclear. The length of the CDR3 is 13 residues. The V gene's germline CDR1 is SGHTA and CDR2 FQGTGA. Trimming removed 1 base at V and 2 bases at J, with 4 bases between. Here the CDR3 DNA reads TGTGCCAGCAGCTTAAATCCCACAGATACGCAGTATTTT. Its protein is CASSLNPTDTQYF.

This clonotype was found many times. CDR3 region: CAISESVGRLIYNSPLHF. CDR3 nucleotides: TGTGCCATCAGTGAGTCAGTCGGCCGACTCATCTATAATTCACCCCTCCACTTT. This sequence joins TRBV10-3 and TRBJ1-6; D is ambiguous. The CDR3 is 18 residues long. V was shortened by 0 bases and J by 3 bases, with 15 bases between the two germline ends. CDR1 and CDR2 (germline): ENHRY, SYGVKD.

The chain links TRBV2 to TRBJ2-5, with TRBD1 identical over 12 bases. The V segment lost 3 bases and the J segment 5 bases; nucleotides outside the gene matches: 4. Germline V gene sequence: CDR1 SNHLY, CDR2 FYNNEI. The CDR3 extends over 15 amino acids. CDR3: CASSEPGQGAETQYF. CDR3 nucleotides: TGTGCCAGCAGTGAGCCGGGACAGGGGGCGGAGACCCAGTACTTC.

This clonotype was counted only a few times. V and J are TRBV20-1 and TRBJ2-7; 9 bases map to TRBD1. The CDR3 contains 14 residues. Trimming at V came to 3 bases and at J to 3 bases, leaving 6 bases not matched to a gene. Looked up from germline, CDR1 is DFQATT and CDR2 is SNEGSKA (reference sequence). CDR3 protein: CSARAGTGHYEQYF. CDR3 coding DNA: TGCAGTGCTAGGGCCGGGACAGGGCACTACGAGCAGTACTTC.

This clonotype showed up just a few times. The chain is built from TRBV9 and TRBJ1-5; D gene ambiguous. CDR1 and CDR2 (germline): SGDLS, YYNGEE. V was shortened by 0 bases and J by 0 bases, with 13 bases between the two germline ends. The CDR3 is 17 amino acids. The CDR3 nucleotides read TGTGCCAGCAGCGTAGATCTGCAACCCTATAGCAATCAGCCCCAGCATTTT. As protein: CASSVDLQPYSNQPQHF.

The rearrangement uses TRBV25-1 and TRBJ1-2; tentatively, D is TRBD1 (6 bases). CDR3 length equals 15 residues. Trimming stripped 6 bases from V and 8 bases from J, with 22 bases between. Germline-derived CDR1 and CDR2 are MGHDK and SYGVNS. The chain's CDR3 is CASSPPRLGASGYTF. The CDR3 DNA is TGTGCCAGCAGCCCCCCCCGGTTGGGGGCCTCCGGCTACACCTTC.

In this sample, this clonotype turned up many times. The V gene is TRBV5-1, the J gene TRBJ2-7, with no clear D. Germline V gene sequence: CDR1 SGHRS, CDR2 YFSETQ. CDR3 length equals 13 residues. Trimming cost V 0 bases and J 6 bases, with 10 bases left between them. This CDR3 is CASSLAGSPEQYF. The CDR3 nucleotides read TGCGCCAGCAGCTTGGCCGGCAGTCCCGAGCAGTACTTC.

This clonotype has only a few counts. One end of the junction is discordant with germline, which a read error may explain. V usage is TRBV10-2 and J usage is TRBJ2-5; 7 bases agree with TRBD2. The germline V gene has CDR1 WSHSY and CDR2 SAAADI. The length of the CDR3 is 15 residues. CDR3 coding DNA: TGTGCCAGCAGTGAATTGGCGGGGGAACAAGAGACCCAGTACTTC. It yields the protein CASSELAGEQETQYF.

This clonotype has a count of ten or more. The chain carries TRBV6-5 and TRBJ2-5, with TRBD1 matching over 8 bases. The CDR3 is 15 residues long. After removal of 4 bases from V and 1 base from J, the junction contained 5 bases not matched to a gene. Germline lookup yields CDR1 MNHEY and CDR2 SVGAGI. The CDR3: CASSLTGALQETQYF. Here the CDR3 DNA reads TGTGCCAGCAGTTTGACAGGGGCGCTCCAAGAGACCCAGTACTTC.

V and J are TRBV10-3 and TRBJ1-1, with D unresolved. The CDR3 loop spans 14 amino acids. The V gene lost 10 bases and the J gene lost 0 bases, with 15 bases spanning the gap. CDR1 and CDR2 from the germline V gene are ENHRY and SYGVKD. The CDR3 region is CASSPRKMNTEAFF. In DNA form, the CDR3 reads TGTGCCAGCAGCCCCAGAAAGATGAACACTGAAGCTTTCTTT.

This clonotype has a handful of counts. The chain has TRBV19 and TRBJ2-7, with TRBD1 matching over 9 bases. V was clipped by 3 bases and J by 7 bases; unmatched bases: 16. The CDR3 length is 17 residues. Germline CDR1 LNHDA, CDR2 SQIVND (reference sequence). As DNA, the CDR3 is TGTGCCAGTAGTATGAGCTACCCGGGACAGGGAATTGGGGAGCAGTACTTC. This gives the protein CASSMSYPGQGIGEQYF.

This clonotype was detected a few times. The chain has TRBV7-9 and TRBJ2-6, with D tentatively TRBD1 (5 bases). The CDR3 extends over 16 amino acids. Germline V gene lookup returns CDR1 SEHNR and CDR2 FQNEAQ (reference sequence). V was shortened by 5 bases and J by 4 bases, with 15 bases between the two germline ends. The CDR3 DNA follows: TGTGCCAGCAGCCTCAGGGCCTCTGGGGGGGCCAACGTCCTGACTTTC. Its protein is CASSLRASGGANVLTF.

This clonotype was observed many times. An end of the junction does not agree with germline; a read error may underlie this. The rearrangement uses TRBV10-3 and TRBJ1-6; a possible D gene is TRBD1 (5 bases). Germline loops: CDR1 ENHRY, CDR2 SYGVKD. There are 12 residues in the CDR3. CDR3 in amino acids: CAVRVGNSPLHF. CDR3 DNA: TGTGCCGTCAGGGTCGGGAATTCACCCCTCCACTTT.

This clonotype was seen more than once but under ten times. The chain is built from TRBV7-2 and TRBJ2-3; 8 bases are shared with TRBD2. CDR3 length: 14 amino acids. Germline lookup yields CDR1 SGHTA and CDR2 FQGNSA. V lost 7 bases, J lost 4 bases, and 7 bases stayed unmatched. CDR3 protein: CASTQTTSADTQYF. CDR3 coding DNA: TGTGCCAGCACCCAAACGACTAGCGCAGATACGCAGTATTTT.

The chain couples TRBV7-9 to TRBJ2-5, with TRBD2 matching 9 bases. The J segment lost 0 bases and the V segment lost 5 bases, leaving 7 bases of the junction unmatched. This CDR3 contains 16 residues. The germline gives CDR1 SEHNR, CDR2 FQNEAQ (reference sequence). Here the CDR3 reads CASSPASGAHQETQYF. The CDR3 bases are TGTGCCAGCAGCCCCGCTAGCGGGGCCCACCAAGAGACCCAGTACTTC.

This clonotype was recorded a few times. The rearrangement links TRBV19 to TRBJ2-7; 10 nucleotides align to TRBD1. The germline V gene encodes CDR1 LNHDA and CDR2 SQIVND (reference sequence). CDR3 length equals 14 residues. With 4 bases clipped from V and 3 bases from J, the junction kept 3 bases outside the gene matches. CDR3 DNA sequence: TGTGCCAGTAGTACCAGGACAGGGGGCTACGAGCAGTACTTC. As protein: CASSTRTGGYEQYF.

The chain combines TRBV7-9 with TRBJ1-4; the match to TRBD1 covers 9 bases. Germline V gene sequence: CDR1 SEHNR, CDR2 FQNEAQ (reference sequence). The CDR3 loop spans 17 amino acids. V gave up 5 bases and J gave up 3 bases; unmatched junction bases: 10. The CDR3 reads CASSRDREYLANEKLFF. As DNA, the CDR3 is TGTGCCAGCAGCCGGGACAGGGAGTATCTAGCTAATGAAAAACTGTTTTTT.

The rearrangement uses TRBV25-1 and TRBJ2-7; 9 nucleotides match TRBD2. Germline-derived CDR1 and CDR2 are MGHDK and SYGVNS. The CDR3 length is 13 residues. V trimming: 9 bases; J trimming: 5 bases; junction bases outside the gene matches: 8. The CDR3 is CASTASGINEQYF. In DNA form, the CDR3 reads TGTGCCAGTACAGCTAGCGGGATAAACGAGCAGTACTTC.

The chain carries TRBV6-5 and TRBJ1-5, with TRBD1 as a possible D gene (5 bases). This CDR3 contains 18 residues. Germline V gives CDR1 MNHEY, CDR2 SVGAGI. V lost 2 bases to trimming and J lost 0 bases, with 17 bases between them. This chain's CDR3 is CASSYHISGRYSNQPQHF. The CDR3 DNA reads TGTGCCAGCAGTTACCATATTTCGGGACGTTATAGCAATCAGCCCCAGCATTTT.